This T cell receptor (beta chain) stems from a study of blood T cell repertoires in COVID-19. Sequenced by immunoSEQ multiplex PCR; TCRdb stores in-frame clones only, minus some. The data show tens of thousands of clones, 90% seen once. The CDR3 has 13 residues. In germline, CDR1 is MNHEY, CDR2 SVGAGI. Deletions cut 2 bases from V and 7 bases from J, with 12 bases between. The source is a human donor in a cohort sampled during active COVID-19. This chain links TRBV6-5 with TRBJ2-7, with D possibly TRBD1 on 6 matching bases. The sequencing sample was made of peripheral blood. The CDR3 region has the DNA TGTGCCAGCAGTTACGCCAGGGGTGGAGAGCAGTACTTC. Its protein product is CASSYARGGEQYF.